The sequence of this T cell receptor (beta chain) was determined in a study of T cell responses to AZD1222 COVID-19 vaccine. In the case of this clone: What it binds is not known.

Only in-frame clones appear in the TCRdb table, and some are missing; sequencing was by immunoSEQ multiplex PCR. This table has tens of thousands of clones, around 88% appearing once. Overall study results and limits: Repertoires in all cases were sampled only once the peak T cell response had passed. CD4 TCRs linked to vaccination spanned spike, dominating at 160-218 and 743-854. Increased Spike-specific TCR breadth and depth were observed after two AZD1222 doses.

The V gene lost 4 bases and the J gene lost 3 bases, with 23 bases spanning the gap. Germline CDR1 reads SGHRS; CDR2 reads YFSETQ. This CDR3 spans 17 amino acids. Second-dose timings of about 4 or about 12 weeks were pooled. This clonotype was obtained from an adult who received the AZD1222 COVID-19 vaccine. The input for sequencing was peripheral blood, taken 28 days after the second AZD1222 dose. The chain uses TRBV5-1 and TRBJ2-7; D might be TRBD1 (6 bases). The CDR3 loop reads CASSHQPPGQPFYEQYF. The CDR3 DNA sequence: TGCGCCAGCAGCCACCAGCCCCCCGGACAGCCGTTCTACGAGCAGTACTTC.